This T cell receptor beta chain derives from a study of follicular helper T cells after annual influenza vaccination. The study, taken as a whole, reports: Successive annual vaccinations recalled a recurrent oligoclonal ICOS+CD38+ cTfh response with influenza-specific clonotypes. Day 7 ICOS+CD38+ clones were most often found later in ICOS-CD38- cTfh cells.

Remarks on this clone: Its antigen is currently unknown.

Libraries were prepared by immunoSEQ multiplex PCR; TCRdb keeps only in-frame clonotypes and omits some of them. The sample has some 5,200 clones; roughly nine tenths are singletons. The germline V gene has CDR1 SNHLY and CDR2 FYNNEI. The CDR3 loop spans 16 amino acids. With 5 bases clipped from V and 0 bases from J, the junction kept 6 bases outside the gene matches. Time point: 2013-2014 season, 7 days after vaccination. Adults were given seasonal inactivated influenza vaccine, and blood CD4 subsets were sorted before and after vaccination. The chain combines TRBV2 with TRBJ2-1; 8 nucleotides align to TRBD2. The receptor's source is an adult who received the influenza vaccine. The sample here was CXCR5+ CD38- circulating T follicular helper cells from blood, taken 7 days after influenza vaccination. Subset: circulating Tfh, non-naive CD4+CXCR5+PD-1+ (ICOS+CD38+ or ICOS-CD38-). CDR3 region: CASSQPGGSSYNEQFF. The CDR3 coding sequence is TGTGCCAGCAGTCAGCCGGGGGGGAGCTCCTACAATGAGCAGTTCTTC.